Following are 5 T cell receptor beta chains from one sample sequenced in a study of T-cell reconstitution after alpha-beta-depleted transplantation in children. Preparing the TCRbeta library involved the use of unique molecular identifiers. TCRdb reprocessed the PCR reads with MiXCR, giving one entry per CDR3 protein. The repertoire holds more than 450,000 distinct CDR3 sequences, around 18% seen once, with 3.3% in the top ten. Sequenced material: PBMCs from the stem cell graft donor, taken from the stem cell graft. These receptors originate from a human donor who donated a stem cell graft to a child with acute lymphoblastic leukemia.

This chain joins TRBV12-3 or TRBV12-4 and TRBJ1-2, with D possibly being TRBD1 (6 bases). The CDR3 spans 14 residues. V was cut by 5 bases and J by 2 bases, with 12 bases left in between. DNA for the CDR3: TGTGCCAGCAGTCCCACAGGGCCAAACTATGGCTACACCTTC. It codes for CASSPTGPNYGYTF.

This clonotype was counted ten times or more. In DNA, the CDR3 is TGCAGTGCTAGAGTAGACCTGACCCGGGGTGGCTACACCTTC. Translated: CSARVDLTRGGYTF. V and J are TRBV20-1 and TRBJ1-2; the D is unclear. V gave up 1 base and J gave up 7 bases, with 16 bases separating them. There are 14 residues in the CDR3. Germline V gene lookup returns CDR1 DFQATT and CDR2 SNEGSKA (reference sequence).

In this sample, this clonotype turned up a few times. V gene TRBV5-5 combines with J gene TRBJ2-7; 7 nucleotides agree with TRBD1. The CDR3 has 14 amino acids. Looked up from germline, CDR1 is SGHKS and CDR2 is YYEKEE (reference sequence). The V segment lost 1 base and the J segment 0 bases; nucleotides outside the gene matches: 1. CDR3 region: CASSLTGDSYEQYF. In DNA form, the CDR3 reads TGTGCCAGCAGCTTGACAGGGGACTCCTACGAGCAGTACTTC.

This clonotype occurred once. This chain uses TRBV6-1 with TRBJ1-4; perhaps TRBD1 as D (6 bases). In germline, CDR1 is MNHNS, CDR2 SASEGT. Trimming took off 6 bases at V and 0 bases at J, with 14 bases between the two ends. CDR3 length equals 16 residues. The CDR3 DNA reads TGTGCCAGCAGCTCGAAGACAGGCCCAACTAATGAAAAACTGTTTTTT. Amino acids: CASSSKTGPTNEKLFF.

This clonotype was seen a few times. The CDR3 sequence is CASSSYAEQFF. The DNA of the CDR3 is TGCGCCAGCAGCTCATATGCTGAGCAGTTCTTC. The gene calls are TRBV4-1 and TRBJ2-1; D is ambiguous. In germline, CDR1 is MGHRA, CDR2 YSYEKL. This CDR3 has 11 residues. Deletions cut 5 bases from V and 9 bases from J, with 8 bases between.